Listed below are T cell receptor beta chains from one sample, sequenced in a study of shared clonotypes between healthy human individuals. Repertoires were generated with immunoSEQ multiplex PCR, while TCRdb's copy carries only in-frame clones and drops some. The table lists 2 million to 3 million clones, around 90% of them singletons. Sequenced sample: naive CD4+ T cells sorted from blood. The origin of the receptors is a man younger than 35 in good health. Each CDR3 is given with its conserved first and last residue.

V gene: TRBV2; J gene: TRBJ2-3; CDR3 protein: CASTVFTGTDTQYF
V gene: TRBV29-1; J gene: TRBJ1-4; CDR3 protein: CSVAVINNEKLFF
V gene: TRBV29-1; J gene: TRBJ1-1; CDR3 protein: CSVERKKERTGTLVPFEAFF
V gene: TRBV25-1; J gene: TRBJ2-7; CDR3 protein: CASSESGYEQYF
V gene: TRBV4-2; J gene: TRBJ2-1; CDR3 protein: CASSQDGDSFNEQFF
V gene: TRBV19; J gene: TRBJ2-5; CDR3 protein: CASSITGTGGQETQYF
V gene: TRBV28; J gene: TRBJ1-6; CDR3 protein: CASRTGQLSSPLHF
V gene: TRBV2; J gene: TRBJ2-2; CDR3 protein: CASRRSGGGAGELFF
V gene: TRBV5-1; J gene: TRBJ2-7; CDR3 protein: CASSLGHSGESYEQYF
V gene: TRBV4-1; J gene: TRBJ2-1; CDR3 protein: CASSRTSGTNNEQFF
V gene: TRBV28; J gene: TRBJ2-7; CDR3 protein: CASSEQISYEQYF
V gene: TRBV10-3; J gene: TRBJ1-1; CDR3 protein: CAISEGRALNTEAFF
V gene: TRBV7-3; J gene: TRBJ1-5; CDR3 protein: CASSSSRRNNQPQHF
V gene: TRBV10-3; J gene: TRBJ2-5; CDR3 protein: CAIGQNSQETQYF
V gene: TRBV6-6; J gene: TRBJ1-2; CDR3 protein: CASSPTENYGYTF
V gene: TRBV18; J gene: TRBJ2-5; CDR3 protein: CASSPLRGVEETQYF
V gene: TRBV6-5; J gene: TRBJ2-7; CDR3 protein: CASSQSYEQYF
V gene: TRBV6-5; J gene: TRBJ2-7; CDR3 protein: CASSSHSQGFWYEQYF
V gene: TRBV11-2; J gene: TRBJ2-5; CDR3 protein: CASSLSDGETQYF
V gene: TRBV7-9; J gene: TRBJ2-4; CDR3 protein: CASSLETRQNIQYF
V gene: TRBV6-5; J gene: TRBJ1-2; CDR3 protein: CASSNPGQNYGYTF
V gene: TRBV28; J gene: TRBJ2-7; CDR3 protein: CASSPGGSYEQYF
V gene: TRBV10-3; J gene: TRBJ2-1; CDR3 protein: CAISDGASLTYNEQFF
V gene: TRBV19; J gene: TRBJ2-6; CDR3 protein: CASSIRQITYSGANVLTF
V gene: TRBV18; J gene: TRBJ1-6; CDR3 protein: CASSLSFQIYNSPLHF
V gene: TRBV21-1; J gene: TRBJ2-2; CDR3 protein: CGADGGWTGTGELFF
V gene: TRBV14; J gene: TRBJ1-3; CDR3 protein: CASSQDRRVPYF
V gene: TRBV6-6; J gene: TRBJ1-3; CDR3 protein: CASTGTGSGNTIYF
V gene: TRBV6-5; J gene: TRBJ2-3; CDR3 protein: CASSYSGTSSDTQYF
V gene: TRBV19; J gene: TRBJ2-5; CDR3 protein: CATSGEAGGKYF
V gene: TRBV5-1; J gene: TRBJ2-3; CDR3 protein: CASSPRTSGVTDTQYF
V gene: TRBV19; J gene: TRBJ2-3; CDR3 protein: CASSIDGGNGDTQYF
V gene: TRBV7-9; J gene: TRBJ2-5; CDR3 protein: CASSFPRPPSGLRETQYF
V gene: TRBV19; J gene: TRBJ2-7; CDR3 protein: CASSDRLAGGLVQYF
V gene: TRBV5-4; J gene: TRBJ2-1; CDR3 protein: CASSLTASYYNEQFF
V gene: TRBV9; J gene: TRBJ2-7; CDR3 protein: CASSFWTGDEQYF
V gene: TRBV9; J gene: TRBJ2-7; CDR3 protein: CASSSRPADGLEQYF
V gene: TRBV19; J gene: TRBJ2-7; CDR3 protein: CASRGTSGSTYEQYF
V gene: TRBV10-3; J gene: TRBJ2-3; CDR3 protein: CAISLADPGRDTQYF
V gene: TRBV9; J gene: TRBJ2-2; CDR3 protein: CASSDSNTGELFF
V gene: TRBV15; J gene: TRBJ1-1; CDR3 protein: CATSREDTEAFF